This passage covers 18 T cell receptor beta chains from one sample sequenced in a study of T cells after yellow fever vaccination. A single record per CDR3 protein comes from TCRdb applying MiXCR to the 5' RACE reads. The sample lists 120,000 to 150,000 distinct CDR3 sequences, roughly 8% occurring once. The sequences come from CD4+ T cells sorted from PBMCs, collected 5 days after the yellow fever booster vaccination. Receptors were obtained from a young man who received the YFV17D yellow fever vaccine.

This clonotype has at least ten counts. The rearrangement joins TRBV7-3 to TRBJ2-1, with D possibly being TRBD2 (6 bases). Germline CDR1 and CDR2: SGHTA and FQGTGA. The CDR3 has 16 amino acids. Trimming removed 2 bases at V and 0 bases at J, with 11 bases between. CDR3 nucleotides: TGTGCCAGCAGCTTATACGGCGGGATCTCCTACAATGAGCAGTTCTTC. Protein: CASSLYGGISYNEQFF.

Many counts were recorded for this clonotype. The chain employs TRBV29-1 and TRBJ2-7; 10 bases align to TRBD1. The CDR3 spans 12 residues. The germline gives CDR1 SQVTM, CDR2 ANQGSEA. J was trimmed by 7 bases and V by 4 bases; bases with no gene match: 4. The CDR3 here is CSVGQGASEQYF. The CDR3 DNA reads as TGCAGCGTTGGACAGGGGGCGAGTGAGCAGTACTTC.

There are many counts of this clonotype. V gene TRBV20-1 combines with J gene TRBJ2-3; 9 positions match TRBD2. CDR1 and CDR2 (germline): DFQATT, SNEGSKA (reference sequence). V was clipped by 2 bases and J by 5 bases; unmatched bases: 5. This CDR3 spans 14 amino acids. CDR3 sequence (DNA): TGCAGTGCTAGACTAGCGGGACAGAGAGATACGCAGTATTTT. This codes for CSARLAGQRDTQYF.

This clonotype occurred many times. The chain links TRBV29-1 to TRBJ1-5; 7 positions match TRBD1. Germline lookup yields CDR1 SQVTM and CDR2 ANQGSEA. The CDR3 has 13 residues. Losses at the gene ends were 5 bases for V and 9 bases for J; bases not matched to a gene: 10. CDR3 nucleotide sequence: TGCAGCGTTTGGGAGGGGGCAGGCATGCCCCAGCATTTT. Translation gives CSVWEGAGMPQHF.

This clonotype appeared many times. The rearrangement uses TRBV25-1 and TRBJ2-7; D is tentatively TRBD1 or TRBD2 (6 bases each). CDR3 length equals 16 residues. Trimming stripped 5 bases from V and 2 bases from J, with 19 bases between. Germline CDR1 reads MGHDK; CDR2 reads SYGVNS. As DNA, the CDR3 is TGTGCCAGCAGTTGGCCCAGAGGAGGGGGTACCTACGAGCAGTACTTC. Translation gives CASSWPRGGGTYEQYF.

This clonotype was detected ten times or more. The chain links TRBV5-1 to TRBJ2-1; no clear D. The CDR3 has 16 amino acids. Trimming cost V 0 bases and J 2 bases, with 12 bases left between them. Per the germline V gene, CDR1 is SGHRS and CDR2 is YFSETQ. The CDR3 protein is CASSLGNPGPYNEQFF. Written as DNA, the CDR3 is TGCGCCAGCAGCTTGGGAAACCCGGGCCCCTACAATGAGCAGTTCTTC.

This clonotype was picked up many times. The J gene is TRBJ2-3, the V gene TRBV24-1; TRBD2 matches 16 bases. The ends lost 2 bases at V and 4 bases at J; junction bases unmatched: 11. The CDR3 is 20 amino acids. Germline V lookup: CDR1 KGHDR, CDR2 SFDVKD. Written as DNA, the CDR3 is TGTGCCACCAGTGATTGGGTCCCGGGACTAGCGGGAGGGCCCCCAGATACGCAGTATTTT. This encodes CATSDWVPGLAGGPPDTQYF.

This clonotype was seen at least ten times. The chain couples TRBV10-3 to TRBJ2-5, with 11 bases aligning to TRBD1. CDR3 length equals 16 residues. The trim removed 4 bases at V and 4 bases at J, leaving 8 bases unmatched. From germline, CDR1 is ENHRY and CDR2 SYGVKD. CDR3 DNA sequence: TGTGCCATCAGTGGAGGACAGGGGGCCATGAGAGAGACCCAGTACTTC. It translates to CAISGGQGAMRETQYF.

This clonotype has just a few counts. The chain recombines TRBV10-3 with TRBJ1-5; 7 bases fit TRBD1. This CDR3 is built from 14 residues. V gave up 8 bases and J gave up 1 base; unmatched junction bases: 5. Germline assignment: CDR1 ENHRY and CDR2 SYGVKD. CDR3 coding DNA: TGTGCCATCTCCCGGGACAGCAGCAATCAGCCCCAGCATTTT. As protein: CAISRDSSNQPQHF.

This clonotype has ten or more counts. CDR3 loop: CASSVVGAGTEAFF. The DNA for the CDR3 is TGTGCCAGCAGCGTGGTGGGGGCTGGCACTGAAGCTTTCTTT. This chain uses TRBV7-2 with TRBJ1-1; maybe TRBD1 (6 bases). The CDR3 is 14 residues long. Germline CDR1 and CDR2: SGHTA and FQGNSA. Trimming pared 5 bases from V and 4 bases from J, leaving 14 bases between.

The chain recombines TRBV11-2 with TRBJ2-3; D not certain. The CDR3 consists of 13 residues. From germline, CDR1 is SGHAT and CDR2 FQNNGV. The V end was cut by 1 base, the J end by 3 bases, with 5 bases between. In DNA form, the CDR3 reads TGTGCCAGCAGCTTAGTGCCGACAGATACGCAGTATTTT. Encoded protein: CASSLVPTDTQYF.

This clonotype was picked up many times. This chain joins TRBV5-1 and TRBJ2-1; TRBD2 agrees at 9 bases. There are 17 residues in the CDR3. In germline, CDR1 is SGHRS, CDR2 YFSETQ. After removal of 0 bases from V and 9 bases from J, the junction contained 13 bases not matched to a gene. For the CDR3, the DNA is TGCGCCAGCAGCTTGGCCAGAGCTAGCGGGATAAGTGTTGAGCAGTTCTTC. Translated, it gives CASSLARASGISVEQFF.

This clonotype was seen repeatedly, ten times or more. This chain connects TRBV20-1 to TRBJ2-7; TRBD1 matches 7 bases. This CDR3 is built from 13 residues. After removal of 2 bases from V and 7 bases from J, the junction contained 8 bases not matched to a gene. Germline lookup yields CDR1 DFQATT and CDR2 SNEGSKA (reference sequence). The CDR3 here is CSARMTTGREQYF. In nucleotides, the CDR3 is TGCAGTGCTAGAATGACGACAGGGCGTGAGCAGTACTTC.

This clonotype came up many times. The J gene is TRBJ2-5, the V gene TRBV5-6, with 10 bases identical to TRBD1. V shed 0 bases and J 2 bases; nucleotides not matched to a gene: 1. From germline, CDR1 is SGHDT and CDR2 YYEEEE. The CDR3 length is 15 residues. The CDR3 coding sequence is TGTGCCAGCAGCTTGGGACAGGGGGCTCAAGAGACCCAGTACTTC. Encoded protein: CASSLGQGAQETQYF. Filled out from reference TRBV5-6 and TRBJ2-5, the complete variable domain reads DAGVTQSPTHLIKTRGQQVTLRCSPKSGHDTVSWYQQALGQGPQFIFQYYEEEERQRGNFPDRFSGHQFPNYSSELNVNALLLGDSALYLCASSLGQGAQETQYFGPGTRLLVL.

At least ten counts were recorded for this clonotype. The V and J genes are TRBV5-6 and TRBJ2-2; D ambiguous. Germline CDR1 reads SGHDT; CDR2 reads YYEEEE. CDR3 length equals 13 residues. V lost 0 bases and J lost 6, with 6 bases in between. In DNA form, the CDR3 reads TGTGCCAGCAGCTTGGTTGTCTCCGGGGAGCTGTTTTTT. This sequence encodes CASSLVVSGELFF.

This clonotype was counted at least ten times. The chain links TRBV24-1 to TRBJ2-7, with 7 positions matching TRBD1. V lost 12 bases, J lost 6 bases, and 13 bases stayed unmatched. Germline CDR1 KGHDR, CDR2 SFDVKD. The CDR3 extends over 13 amino acids. CDR3 sequence reads: CAHADRDWGEQYF. For the CDR3, the DNA is TGTGCCCACGCCGACAGGGATTGGGGCGAGCAGTACTTC.

This clonotype was observed many times. This chain uses TRBV5-6 with TRBJ2-5; D is ambiguous. Germline V CDR1 and CDR2: SGHDT, YYEEEE. V lost 5 bases to trimming and J lost 4 bases, with 12 bases between them. This CDR3 has 13 residues. The CDR3: CASRSTVGETQYF. The CDR3 coding sequence is TGTGCCAGCAGATCTACTGTCGGAGAGACCCAGTACTTC.

This clonotype occurred many times. The V gene is TRBV6-2 or TRBV6-3, the J gene TRBJ2-7; 8 bases line up with TRBD2. This CDR3 contains 16 residues. CDR1 MNHEY and CDR2 SVGEGT come from the germline V gene. With V trimmed by 8 bases and J by 1 base, 13 bases remained unmatched. For the CDR3, the DNA is TGTGCCAGCTCCGGGAGGGCCCACCACATTTCCTACGAGCAGTACTTC. Residues: CASSGRAHHISYEQYF.